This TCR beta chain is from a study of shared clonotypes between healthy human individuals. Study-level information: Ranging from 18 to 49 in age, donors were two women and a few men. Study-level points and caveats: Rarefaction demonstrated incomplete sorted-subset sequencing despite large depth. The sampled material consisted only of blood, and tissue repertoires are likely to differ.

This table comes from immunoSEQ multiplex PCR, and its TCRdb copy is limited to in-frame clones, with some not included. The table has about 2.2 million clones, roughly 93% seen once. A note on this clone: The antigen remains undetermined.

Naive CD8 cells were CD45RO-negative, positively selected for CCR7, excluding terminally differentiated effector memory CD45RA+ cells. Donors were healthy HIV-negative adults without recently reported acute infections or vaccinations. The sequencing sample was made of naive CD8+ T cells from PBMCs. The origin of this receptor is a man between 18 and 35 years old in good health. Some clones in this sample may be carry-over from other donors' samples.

This chain's CDR3 is CASSFGDEAFF. The CDR3 DNA reads TGTGCCAGTAGTTTCGGAGATGAAGCTTTCTTT. The chain has TRBV19 and TRBJ1-1; no firm D call. With 5 bases removed from V and 7 bases from J, the gap between germline ends came to 8 bases. Germline CDR1 reads LNHDA; CDR2 reads SQIVND (reference sequence). The CDR3 runs to 11 residues.